This is a list of T cell receptor beta chains from one sample in a study of blood T cell repertoires in COVID-19. Generated by immunoSEQ multiplex PCR, the TCRdb table keeps only in-frame clones and is missing some. The sample has about 310,000 clones; 87% are singletons. The sequenced sample was PBMCs or T cells enriched from blood (not recorded which). The receptors stem from a woman aged 18-29 years who had recovered from COVID-19. Each CDR3 is given with its conserved first and last residue. The D gene is left open where the match is weak. The size of a clone is reported for some rows only, either as once, few or many, or as a class for expanded clones.

d_gene	abundance	len	j_gene	v_gene	CDR3nt	CDR3aa
TRBD1	NA	16	TRBJ2-3	TRBV27	TGTGCCAGCAGTCCGACACAGGGGGTGTTCTCGGATACGCAGTATTTT	CASSPTQGVFSDTQYF
NA	NA	14	TRBJ1-3	TRBV6-6	TGTGCCAGTAGCCTGCAGGGTCGTGGAAACACCATATATTTT	CASSLQGRGNTIYF
TRBD1	NA	15	TRBJ1-2	TRBV24-1	TGTGCCACCAGTGATTTCGGACAGGCCCCCTATGGCTACACCTTC	CATSDFGQAPYGYTF
NA	NA	15	TRBJ1-1	TRBV5-1	TGCGCCAGCAGCATTCAGCCGGGAAAGAACACTGAAGCTTTCTTT	CASSIQPGKNTEAFF
NA	NA	15	TRBJ1-2	TRBV28	TGTGCCAGCAGATACCATTCGGGGGGCTACTATGGCTACACCTTC	CASRYHSGGYYGYTF
NA	NA	16	TRBJ2-7	TRBV9	TGTGCCAGCAGCGTAGGGCCAGGACAGCACTCCTACGAGCAGTACTTC	CASSVGPGQHSYEQYF
NA	NA	16	TRBJ1-5	TRBV7-2	TGTGCCAGCAGCTTGGAAGCAGGGCGCCAGTCGCAGCCCCAGCATTTT	CASSLEAGRQSQPQHF
TRBD1	NA	15	TRBJ2-7	TRBV6-5	TGTGCCAGCAGTTCATCCGGGACAGTCGGCTACGAGCAGTACTTC	CASSSSGTVGYEQYF
NA	NA	15	TRBJ2-7	TRBV11-2	TGTGCCAGCAGCTTAGGGACATACTCCTCCTACGAGCAGTACTTC	CASSLGTYSSYEQYF
TRBD2	NA	15	TRBJ2-1	TRBV4-3	TGCGCCAGCAGCCAAGATCGGGGGGGCTACAATGAGCAGTTCTTC	CASSQDRGGYNEQFF
TRBD1	NA	15	TRBJ2-1	TRBV7-3	TGTGCCAGCAGCCTGACAGGGAACCCATTCAATGAGCAGTTCTTC	CASSLTGNPFNEQFF
TRBD2	NA	15	TRBJ2-7	TRBV9	TGTGCCAGCAGCCCCTTCGGCGGGAGCTCCTACGAGCAGTACTTC	CASSPFGGSSYEQYF
NA	NA	12	TRBJ2-7	TRBV25-1	TGTGCCAGCAAGAACGACGCGGGGGAGCAGTACTTC	CASKNDAGEQYF
TRBD1	NA	17	TRBJ1-1	TRBV7-6	TGTGCCAGCAGCTTAGTACCCCCCCGACAGGGAAGCACTGAAGCTTTCTTT	CASSLVPPRQGSTEAFF
NA	once	15	TRBJ1-4	TRBV5-1	TGCGCCAGCAGCTGGGGGGGCAGCTCGAATGAAAAACTGTTTTTT	CASSWGGSSNEKLFF